The clone carrying this T cell receptor beta chain occurred many times. Its antigen is not identified. The CDR3 length is 10 residues. Trimming pared 8 bases from V and 3 bases from J, leaving 4 bases between. From germline, CDR1 is SNHLY and CDR2 FYNNEI. Absent ophthalmopathy progression within 18 months defined stable Graves' hyperthyroidism. The study enrolled patients aged 18 to 65 with newly diagnosed hyperthyroidism of under 2 months' duration. The PBMCs studied were ones that came from 8 to 10 ml fresh peripheral blood. These data belong to a study of T cells in Graves' hyperthyroidism and ophthalmopathy. It was RNA transcripts that yielded the amplified TCR beta CDR3 regions. A first-round RT-PCR of the TCR CDR3 used the HTBI primer set. Using its own MiXCR run on the multiplex PCR reads, TCRdb lists one record per CDR3 protein. The table records about 500,000 distinct CDR3 sequences, 14% of them present only once.

Study-level points and caveats: A 13 V-J signature model discriminated ophthalmopathy versus stable hyperthyroidism.

Sequencing input: blood. The receptor's source is a woman aged 18-29 years with Graves' hyperthyroidism. The chain links TRBV2 to TRBJ1-2; D gene unclear. CDR3 protein: CASRYYGYTF. CDR3 sequence (DNA): TGTGCCAGCCGCTACTATGGCTACACCTTC.